Each of the 23 T cell receptor beta chains below was sequenced from the same sample in a study of T cell responses to AZD1222 COVID-19 vaccine. The assay was immunoSEQ multiplex PCR, and TCRdb's table has in-frame clones only and misses some. This sample has 98,000 or so clones, with around nine tenths found just once. Sequences were derived from peripheral blood, sampled on day 0 of AZD1222 vaccination. These receptors came from an adult in good health.

This sequence joins TRBV7-2 and TRBJ2-3, with D perhaps given as TRBD1 or TRBD2 (6 bases each). The germline gives CDR1 SGHTA, CDR2 FQGNSA. V lost 2 bases, J lost 0 bases, and 12 bases lay in between. There are 16 residues in the CDR3. The CDR3 reads CASSLRGHSSTDTQYF. DNA of the CDR3: TGTGCCAGCAGCTTACGGGGGCATTCGAGCACAGATACGCAGTATTTT.

The chain links TRBV6-5 to TRBJ1-1, with D unresolved. The CDR3 has 14 amino acids. V lost 8 bases, J lost 1 base, and 14 bases lay in between. Germline-derived CDR1 and CDR2 are MNHEY and SVGAGI. The CDR3 DNA reads as TGTGCCAGCGGAAACCGAGGATCGAACACTGAAGCTTTCTTT. Amino acids: CASGNRGSNTEAFF.

CDR3 amino acids: CATSDAAGRRNEQFF. CDR3 DNA: TGTGCCACCAGTGATGCAGCGGGCCGGCGAAATGAGCAGTTCTTC. The chain employs TRBV24-1 and TRBJ2-1, with D possibly TRBD2 on 6 matching bases. CDR3 length: 15 amino acids. The V end was cut by 3 bases, the J end by 7 bases, with 15 bases between. Germline-derived CDR1 and CDR2 are KGHDR and SFDVKD.

V usage is TRBV7-2 and J usage is TRBJ1-6, with TRBD1 identical over 8 bases. CDR1 is SGHTA and CDR2 is FQGNSA in the germline V gene. The CDR3 contains 15 residues. J lost 9 bases, V lost 1 base, and 5 bases had no gene match. CDR3 residues: CASSLGSGGTSPLHF. CDR3 nucleotides: TGTGCCAGCAGCTTAGGATCAGGGGGCACTTCACCCCTCCACTTT.

V and J are TRBV28 and TRBJ1-5, with 9 bases matching TRBD1. Germline CDR1 is MDHEN and CDR2 is SYDVKM. V lost 6 bases and J lost 4; bases outside the gene matches: 7. The CDR3 has 15 amino acids. The CDR3 reads CASSFGTGINQPQHF. The CDR3 DNA reads as TGTGCCAGCAGCTTCGGGACAGGGATTAATCAGCCCCAGCATTTT.

The rearrangement links TRBV6-5 to TRBJ1-1; tentative D call: TRBD1 (6 bases). Germline V gene lookup returns CDR1 MNHEY and CDR2 SVGAGI. The CDR3 length is 13 residues. The germline V and J ends were trimmed by 11 bases and 1 base, with 14 bases remaining between them. CDR3 sequence reads: CAGLRGGNTEAFF. The CDR3 DNA is TGTGCCGGGCTTAGGGGGGGGAACACTGAAGCTTTCTTT.

The V gene is TRBV7-2, the J gene TRBJ2-1; 8 bases fit TRBD2. There are 16 residues in the CDR3. The germline gives CDR1 SGHTA, CDR2 FQGNSA. Trimming removed 0 bases from V and 5 bases from J; junction bases left unmatched: 6. DNA for the CDR3: TGTGCCAGCAGCTTAGCGATAGGACTAGCAAACAATGAGCAGTTCTTC. Residues: CASSLAIGLANNEQFF. Combining the CDR3 with reference TRBV7-2 and TRBJ2-1 gives the whole variable domain GAGVSQSPSNKVTEKGKDVELRCDPISGHTALYWYRQSLGQGLEFLIYFQGNSAPDKSGLPSDRFSAERTGGSVSTLTIQRTQQEDSAVYLCASSLAIGLANNEQFFGPGTRLTVL.

This clone was seen a few times. This sequence joins TRBV10-1 and TRBJ2-1; the match to TRBD2 covers 7 bases. V trimming: 10 bases; J trimming: 8 bases; junction bases outside the gene matches: 11. Germline CDR1 reads WNHNN; CDR2 reads SYGVQD (reference sequence). CDR3 length equals 13 residues. The CDR3 here is CATGEAGRDEQFF. DNA of the CDR3: TGCGCCACGGGCGAAGCGGGACGGGATGAGCAGTTCTTC.

This clone came up once. The rearrangement joins TRBV27 to TRBJ1-2; D not certain. The V end lost 5 bases, the J end lost 0 bases, and 13 bases lay between the germline ends. The germline V gene has CDR1 MNHEY and CDR2 SMNVEV (reference sequence). The CDR3 sequence is 15 residues long. CDR3 bases: TGTGCCAGCAGTCCCCATCGCTCCGCTAACTATGGCTACACCTTC. This gives the protein CASSPHRSANYGYTF.

V usage is TRBV29-1 and J usage is TRBJ1-5; 9 nucleotides line up with TRBD1. CDR1 SQVTM and CDR2 ANQGSEA come from the germline V gene. J gave up 7 bases and V 4 bases, and 8 bases lay outside the gene matches. The CDR3 is 14 amino acids. The CDR3 coding sequence is TGCAGCGTTGGAACAGGGGGCGCAGGACAGCCCCAGCATTTT. It is translated as CSVGTGGAGQPQHF.

V is TRBV4-2 and J is TRBJ2-6, with D maybe TRBD2 (6 bases). CDR1 LGHNA and CDR2 YNFKEQ come from the germline V gene. CDR3 length equals 17 residues. Trimming stripped 0 bases from V and 0 bases from J, with 9 bases between. CDR3 in amino acids: CASSQEGGSSGANVLTF. The DNA of the CDR3 is TGTGCCAGCAGCCAAGAAGGAGGGTCCTCTGGGGCCAACGTCCTGACTTTC.

This chain links TRBV18 with TRBJ2-4; 7 nucleotides match TRBD1. The germline V gene has CDR1 KGHSH and CDR2 LQKENI. V was pared by 4 bases and J by 9 bases, with 12 bases of the junction left unmatched. The CDR3 is made up of 15 amino acids. The CDR3 DNA follows: TGTGCCAGCTCACAGCTCAAAGGGACAGAGAGCATTCAGTACTTC. It specifies CASSQLKGTESIQYF.

This clone was recorded once. V and J are TRBV3-1 (or the pseudogene TRBV3-2) and TRBJ1-2; D is ambiguous. CDR1 and CDR2 from the germline V gene are LGHDT and YNNKEL (reference sequence). V lost 1 base and J 3 bases, leaving 12 bases between the germline ends. This CDR3 region has 15 residues. Here the CDR3 DNA reads TGTGCCAGCAGCCAAGGGGGAGGGCTGGACTATGGCTACACCTTC. This gives the protein CASSQGGGLDYGYTF.

The V call is TRBV2, the J call TRBJ1-4, with D tentatively TRBD1 (6 bases). V was trimmed by 4 bases and J by 0 bases, leaving 24 bases between them. The CDR3 has 20 amino acids. Germline CDR1 and CDR2: SNHLY and FYNNEI. The CDR3 sequence: CASSASPVARGGATNEKLFF. The CDR3 DNA follows: TGTGCCAGCAGTGCGTCTCCAGTGGCCAGGGGAGGGGCAACTAATGAAAAACTGTTTTTT.

CDR3 loop: CASSHQASFASHYGYTF. CDR3 nucleotides: TGTGCCAGCAGCCATCAGGCCAGTTTCGCTTCCCACTATGGCTACACCTTC. V usage is TRBV3-1 (or the pseudogene TRBV3-2) and J usage is TRBJ1-2; D is ambiguous. The CDR3 has 17 amino acids. V lost 3 bases to trimming and J lost 3 bases, with 20 bases between them. Germline lookup yields CDR1 LGHDT and CDR2 YNNKEL (reference sequence).

This clone has just one count. This chain links TRBV19 with TRBJ2-3, with 12 bases that match TRBD2. Per the germline V gene, CDR1 is LNHDA and CDR2 is SQIVND (reference sequence). This CDR3 region has 14 residues. With 6 bases clipped from V and 3 bases from J, the junction kept 1 base outside the gene matches. The CDR3: CASRTSGSTDTQYF. DNA for the CDR3: TGTGCCAGTAGGACTAGCGGGAGTACAGATACGCAGTATTTT.

The J gene is TRBJ2-1, the V gene TRBV27; no clear D gene. V lost 3 bases, J lost 5 bases, and 2 bases lay in between. Germline V lookup: CDR1 MNHEY, CDR2 SMNVEV (reference sequence). This CDR3 spans 11 amino acids. The CDR3 bases are TGTGCCAGCAGTTTGAACAATGAGCAGTTCTTC. Translated: CASSLNNEQFF.

Written as DNA, the CDR3 is TGCGCCAGCAGCCAAGGGCCCCGGGTCACAGATACGCAGTATTTT. It yields the protein CASSQGPRVTDTQYF. The chain uses TRBV4-1 and TRBJ2-3; D remains ambiguous. The CDR3 runs 15 residues. Germline assignment: CDR1 MGHRA and CDR2 YSYEKL. V lost 1 base and J 2 bases, leaving 10 bases between the germline ends.

The J gene is TRBJ2-7, the V gene TRBV2, with D hard to call. This CDR3 spans 14 amino acids. V gave up 7 bases and J gave up 2 bases, with 15 bases separating them. CDR1 and CDR2 from the germline V gene are SNHLY and FYNNEI. CDR3 coding DNA: TGTGCCAGCACCTTCGGGCCGACCACCTACGAGCAGTACTTC. Translated, it gives CASTFGPTTYEQYF.

This chain links TRBV9 with TRBJ2-3; 7 bases agree with TRBD2. Germline V lookup: CDR1 SGDLS, CDR2 YYNGEE. There are 16 residues in the CDR3. J lost 2 bases, V lost 4 bases, and 10 bases had no gene match. CDR3 in DNA: TGTGCCAGCAGCCTGTCCGGGACTAAACTCACAGATACGCAGTATTTT. It specifies CASSLSGTKLTDTQYF.

This clone has only one observation. The chain employs TRBV10-1 and TRBJ1-2; D uncertain. Germline V gene lookup returns CDR1 WNHNN and CDR2 SYGVQD (reference sequence). The V and J ends lost 11 bases and 0 bases respectively, with 13 bases between them. CDR3 length: 13 amino acids. Here the CDR3 DNA reads TGCGCCTCACGCGTACCCACTAACTATGGCTACACCTTC. It codes for CASRVPTNYGYTF.

V gene TRBV28 combines with J gene TRBJ1-4; D gene ambiguous. V was cut by 5 bases and J by 5 bases, with 9 bases left in between. CDR3 size: 13 residues. CDR1 is MDHEN, CDR2 SYDVKM, per germline. The CDR3 coding sequence is TGTGCCAGCAGTCCCGGAGAGAATGAAAAACTGTTTTTT. Amino acid sequence: CASSPGENEKLFF.

CDR3 region: CASSNMDRSSYEQYF. DNA of the CDR3: TGTGCCAGCAGCAACATGGACAGGAGCTCCTACGAGCAGTACTTC. The genes are TRBV21-1 and TRBJ2-7; the D call TRBD1 from the table was never checked on the DNA. TRBV21-1 is marked as a pseudogene. The CDR3 loop spans 15 amino acids.